This is a list of T cell receptor beta chains from one sample in a study of siplizumab effects on memory and regulatory T cells. The repertoire was sequenced with immunoSEQ multiplex PCR; TCRdb's copy has only in-frame clones and lacks some. The sample records 100,000 to 120,000 clones, 92% being singletons. The sequenced sample consisted of CD4+ T cells sorted from blood. These receptors all come from a human donor in good health. CDR3s include the opening cysteine and the closing phenylalanine or tryptophan. Each record gives: J gene, D gene, V gene, clone size, CDR3 DNA, CDR3 protein. A D gene is named only where the DNA matches it firmly. Only part of the rows carry a size: once, few, many, or a class if the clone is expanded.

TRBJ2-2 | TRBD2 | TRBV4-2 | few | TGTGCCAGCAGCCAACGGCTAGCGGGAGACACCGGGGAGCTGTTTTTT | CASSQRLAGDTGELFF
TRBJ2-1 | NA | TRBV7-2 | NA | TGTGCCAGCAGCTCACAAGCAGGTAGCTCCTACAATGAGCAGTTCTTC | CASSSQAGSSYNEQFF
TRBJ2-5 | TRBD1 | TRBV19 | few | TGTGCCAGTACCACGGACAGGGGCCAGACCCAGTACTTC | CASTTDRGQTQYF
TRBJ1-2 | NA | TRBV6-5 | NA | TGTGCCAGCAGTTCCCCCGCGGGCTCAGACTATGGCTACACCTTC | CASSSPAGSDYGYTF
TRBJ1-2 | NA | TRBV6-5 | NA | TGTGCCAGCAGTTACTCGATGGCAGGGAGCTATGGCTACACCTTC | CASSYSMAGSYGYTF
TRBJ2-7 | TRBD1 | TRBV6-5 | NA | TGTGCCAGCAGCCGGGACAGAATATACGAGCAGTACTTC | CASSRDRIYEQYF
TRBJ2-1 | TRBD1 | TRBV7-3 | NA | TGTGCCAGCAGTAGCGACAGGGGACTCGCCTACAATGAGCAGTTCTTC | CASSSDRGLAYNEQFF
TRBJ2-7 | TRBD1 | TRBV19 | NA | TGTGCCAGTAGTACGCGACAGGGGCGGACGGCTAGCCGAGGGGAGCAGTACTTC | CASSTRQGRTASRGEQYF
TRBJ2-7 | NA | TRBV10-2 | NA | TGCGCCAGCAGTGAAGGAGGCAGATCAACCTACGAGCAGTACTTC | CASSEGGRSTYEQYF
TRBJ1-6 | NA | TRBV27 | NA | TGTGCCAGCAGTTTATCGTGGGGGCAGGGCTCACCCCTCCACTTT | CASSLSWGQGSPLHF